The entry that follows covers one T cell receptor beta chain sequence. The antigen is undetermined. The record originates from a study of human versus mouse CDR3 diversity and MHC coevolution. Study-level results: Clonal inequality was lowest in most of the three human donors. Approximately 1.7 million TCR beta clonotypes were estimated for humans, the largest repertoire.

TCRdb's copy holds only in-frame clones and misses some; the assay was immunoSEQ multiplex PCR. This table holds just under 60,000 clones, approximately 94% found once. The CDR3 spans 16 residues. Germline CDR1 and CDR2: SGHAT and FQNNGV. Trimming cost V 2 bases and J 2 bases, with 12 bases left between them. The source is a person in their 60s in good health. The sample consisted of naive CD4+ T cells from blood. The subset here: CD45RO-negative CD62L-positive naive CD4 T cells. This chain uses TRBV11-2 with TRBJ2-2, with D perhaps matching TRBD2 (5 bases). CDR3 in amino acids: CASSLPSRTNTGELFF. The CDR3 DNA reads TGTGCCAGCAGCTTACCCTCCCGGACTAACACCGGGGAGCTGTTTTTT. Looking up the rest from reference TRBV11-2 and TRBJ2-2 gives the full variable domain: EAGVAQSPRYKIIEKRQSVAFWCNPISGHATLYWYQQILGQGPKLLIQFQNNGVVDDSQLPKDRFSAERLKGVDSTLKIQPAKLEDSAVYLCASSLPSRTNTGELFFGEGSRLTVL.